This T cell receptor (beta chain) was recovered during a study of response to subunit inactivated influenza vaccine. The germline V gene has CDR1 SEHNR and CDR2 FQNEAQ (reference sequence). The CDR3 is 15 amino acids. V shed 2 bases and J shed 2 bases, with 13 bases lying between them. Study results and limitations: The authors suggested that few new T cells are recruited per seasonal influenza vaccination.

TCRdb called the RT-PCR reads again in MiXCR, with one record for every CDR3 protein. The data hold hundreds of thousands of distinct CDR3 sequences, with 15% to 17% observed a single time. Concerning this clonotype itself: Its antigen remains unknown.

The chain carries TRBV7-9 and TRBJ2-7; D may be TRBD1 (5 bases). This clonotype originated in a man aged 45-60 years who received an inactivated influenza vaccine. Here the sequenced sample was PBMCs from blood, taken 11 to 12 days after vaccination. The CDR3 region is CASSLRTIGAYEQYF. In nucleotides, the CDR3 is TGTGCCAGCAGCTTAAGGACAATAGGGGCCTACGAGCAGTACTTC.